This T cell receptor (beta chain) derives from a study of T cells in women clearing cervical HPV infection listed by TCRdb under 2018. Study-level background: Cases were about 25 women with histologically confirmed HPV16-related CIN3 or worse, including a couple of invasive cancers. The approximately 25 controls were women who cleared a single incident HPV16 infection within 12 months without developing precancer or cancer. Blood from cases was collected at the visit where the lesion was first found, while blood from controls was collected once the infection could no longer be detected. For cases, a median interval of roughly 150 days, with an interquartile range of roughly 85 to 220 days, was observed between lesion detection and blood sampling. Since only a few of the women had HLA typing available, the possibility that HLA type was acting as a confounder could not be ruled out. An exploratory proof-of-principle case-control study, nested within the Guanacaste HPV Natural History Study in Costa Rica, was conducted to compare TCR repertoires across cervical HPV16 outcomes. Cases and controls were matched on age within five years and on year of sample collection. Cases had a median age of roughly 35 years compared with 38 to 40 for controls, and baseline characteristics showed no significant differences between the groups. In the parent cohort, fewer than 13,000 women aged 18 or older were enrolled in Guanacaste, Costa Rica, during about 1993 to 1994 and were followed for seven years. Quality controls consisted of five blinded duplicates per group, for a total of about 60 samples made up of some 50 participants and about ten replicates. Overall study outcomes, separate from this receptor: Cases had lower TRBV6-7 relative abundance than controls (roughly 0.12% versus 0.17%; Bonferroni P = 0.0008). Across sequencing depths, CIN3+ cases showed significantly higher TCR repertoire richness than controls, but evenness did not differ between the groups. Because the number of T cells in each sample was unknown, differences in richness could reflect differing T-cell content rather than repertoire biology. Random forest classifiers that combined richness and V gene abundances separated cases from controls with an estimated AUC of 0.8 to 0.85. Whether associations preceded infection or resulted from infection could not be shown with the cross-sectional design, and effector/memory subsets and HPV-specific T cells were not isolated.

TCR beta CDR3 regions were amplified by multiplex PCR using the immunoSEQ assay from an average of about 1,200 ng genomic DNA per sample. To correct primer bias, the assay used a complete synthetic TCR repertoire to set an amplification baseline. Amplicons were sequenced on the Illumina platform. The original methods were these. Sequence errors were corrected by clustering with frequency ratios and a modified nearest-neighbor algorithm, and the sequences were then analyzed in the immunoSEQ Analyzer using IMGT gene definitions. TCR richness and evenness were averaged over 20 rarefaction repeats at each rarefaction depth, excluding samples with fewer sequences than the depth. Relative abundances of V, D and J genes were compared between groups using Wilcoxon rank sum tests, with FDR correction applied. For the blinded duplicates, the intraclass correlation was nearly 96% for TCR richness and averaged around 81% across more than 60 gene segments. TCRdb obtained this table from immuneACCESS and retained in-frame rearrangements with V and J assigned. These tables miss some clones; where compared with another copy, unresolved V genes account for less than half of the shortfall, and the remainder is unexplained. The V and J calls and clone size were taken over from that table, and D and trimming were inferred from the DNA. This sample's table has entries for fewer than 20,000 clones. Approximately 15% of the sample is in the top ten clones.

Reading from cysteine to phenylalanine, the CDR3 counts 14 amino acids. Only the CDR3 bases that were read are kept: 33 of them, in frame from base 1. V sheds 4 bases and J sheds 4 bases, leaving 14 bases between their ends. CDR1 and CDR2 are drawn from the germline V gene: SGHRS, YFSETQ. As regards this clone: Its antigen target is currently unknown. Read data end 3 residues before the CDR3 end; the end is taken from the germline J gene.

Every participant had a single incident cervical HPV16 infection, and prevalent HPV16 infections were excluded. Cervical HPV DNA was detected with MY09/MY11 PCR, and genotyping was done by dot-blot hybridization. Fifteen mL of heparinized blood was centrifuged, after which the buffy coat was aliquoted, frozen at -30 degrees C, and then stored at -80 degrees C. QIAGEN kits were used to extract genomic DNA from the buffy coat specimens. The TCR was taken from a woman aged 18 to 75 with a cervical HPV16 infection that either progressed to CIN3+ or cleared (not recorded which). This chain is built from TRBV5-1 and TRBJ1-1, and TRBD1 may be the D gene, going by 5 matching bases. The material sequenced was blood buffy coat. The CDR3 bases that were read are TGCGCCAGCAGCCTCGGTGCAGGGAGCACTGAA. Translated, this is CASSLGAGSTE. The whole CDR3 protein reads CASSLGAGSTEAFF.